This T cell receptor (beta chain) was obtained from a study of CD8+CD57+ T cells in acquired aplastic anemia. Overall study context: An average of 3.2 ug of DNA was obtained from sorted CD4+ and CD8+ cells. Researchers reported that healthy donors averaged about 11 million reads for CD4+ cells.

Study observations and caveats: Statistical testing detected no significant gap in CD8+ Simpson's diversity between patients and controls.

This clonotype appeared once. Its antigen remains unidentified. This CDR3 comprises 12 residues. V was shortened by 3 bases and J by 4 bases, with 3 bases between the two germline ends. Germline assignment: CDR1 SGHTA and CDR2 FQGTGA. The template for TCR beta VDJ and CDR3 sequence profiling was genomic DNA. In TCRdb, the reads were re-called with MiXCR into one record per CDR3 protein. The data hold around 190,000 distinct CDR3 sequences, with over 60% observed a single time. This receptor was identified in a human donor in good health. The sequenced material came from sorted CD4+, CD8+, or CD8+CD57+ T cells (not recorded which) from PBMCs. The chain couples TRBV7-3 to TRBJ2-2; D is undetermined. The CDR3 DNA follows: TGTGCCAGCAGCTTCCTCACCGGGGAGCTGTTTTTT. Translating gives CASSFLTGELFF.